Listed here are 23 T cell receptor beta chains from one sample, sequenced in a study of blood T cell repertoires in COVID-19. Profiling relied on immunoSEQ multiplex PCR, and the TCRdb table lists in-frame clones only, not all of them. The table lists around 260,000 clones, 65% to 85% of them singletons, with 15% to 19% in the top ten. What was sequenced was peripheral blood. All receptors derive from a person between 70 and 80 years old with COVID-19, enrolled during active disease.

This chain links TRBV5-6 with TRBJ2-1, with 11 bases matching TRBD1. Germline CDR1 is SGHDT and CDR2 is YYEEEE. V shed 0 bases, J shed 7 bases, and the junction held 6 bases outside the gene matches. The CDR3 has 16 amino acids. The chain's CDR3 is CASSLGTGGFGNEQFF. The CDR3 DNA sequence: TGTGCCAGCAGCTTGGGGACAGGGGGCTTTGGTAATGAGCAGTTCTTC.

This clone was detected only a few times. The CDR3 sequence is CASSNRGNSPLHF. In DNA form, the CDR3 reads TGTGCCAGTAGCAACAGGGGAAATTCACCCCTCCACTTT. The V gene is TRBV19, the J gene TRBJ1-6, with TRBD1 matching 7 bases. This CDR3 region has 13 residues. V was pared by 6 bases and J by 7 bases, with 3 bases of the junction left unmatched. Per the germline V gene, CDR1 is LNHDA and CDR2 is SQIVND (reference sequence).

This chain uses TRBV27 with TRBJ1-2; tentative D call: TRBD1 (6 bases). V was clipped by 6 bases and J by 8 bases, with 19 bases between them. CDR3 length: 14 residues. Germline assignment: CDR1 MNHEY and CDR2 SMNVEV (reference sequence). The CDR3 reads CASRRGRGAEGYTF. The CDR3 DNA reads TGTGCCAGCAGACGGGGGCGGGGGGCAGAAGGCTACACCTTC.

The chain carries TRBV27 and TRBJ1-2, with TRBD1 matching over 9 bases. Germline CDR1 and CDR2: MNHEY and SMNVEV (reference sequence). J was trimmed by 7 bases and V by 4 bases; bases with no gene match: 13. This CDR3 has 16 amino acids. CDR3 amino acids: CASSSILNRGQGGYTF. The CDR3 DNA sequence: TGTGCCAGCAGTTCAATTTTAAACAGGGGGCAGGGTGGCTACACCTTC.

The CDR3 spells CASSYSLFSTNEKLFF. CDR3 nucleotides: TGTGCCAGCAGTTACTCCCTCTTTTCAACTAATGAAAAACTGTTTTTT. The V call is TRBV6-5, the J call TRBJ1-4; no firm D call. Germline assignment: CDR1 MNHEY and CDR2 SVGAGI. The CDR3 totals 16 residues. Deletions cut 0 bases from V and 0 bases from J, with 8 bases between.

Only one count was recorded for this clone. This rearrangement joins TRBV5-1 to TRBJ1-1, with D maybe TRBD1 (5 bases). CDR3 size: 14 residues. Trimming pared 4 bases from V and 1 base from J, leaving 11 bases between. Germline V gene sequence: CDR1 SGHRS, CDR2 YFSETQ. CDR3 in amino acids: CASSRQGTNTEAFF. CDR3 nucleotide sequence: TGCGCCAGCAGCAGGCAGGGTACGAACACTGAAGCTTTCTTT.

V gene TRBV28 combines with J gene TRBJ1-5; D uncertain. Between the trimmed V and J ends, which lost 4 bases and 1 base, there was a span of 8 bases. CDR3 size: 14 residues. Germline-derived CDR1 and CDR2 are MDHEN and SYDVKM. The chain's CDR3 is CASSSRYSNQPQHF. As DNA, the CDR3 is TGTGCCAGCAGTTCCCGGTACAGCAATCAGCCCCAGCATTTT.

This sequence joins TRBV27 and TRBJ2-3; 10 bases are a match to TRBD1. Germline assignment: CDR1 MNHEY and CDR2 SMNVEV (reference sequence). V trimming: 2 bases; J trimming: 8 bases; junction bases outside the gene matches: 16. This CDR3 contains 18 residues. The chain's CDR3 is CASSLLGGTGALAGTQYF. CDR3 DNA: TGTGCCAGCAGTTTACTTGGGGGGACAGGGGCTTTGGCGGGTACGCAGTATTTT.

This clone was detected a few times. The chain couples TRBV27 to TRBJ2-7; D might be TRBD1 (5 bases). The ends were cut back, 5 bases at V and 0 bases at J, with 11 bases in the middle. The CDR3 runs to 14 residues. CDR1 is MNHEY, CDR2 SMNVEV, per germline (reference sequence). The DNA of the CDR3 is TGTGCCAGCAGTAAGACAGCGTTCTCCTACGAGCAGTACTTC. Amino acid sequence: CASSKTAFSYEQYF.

This chain links TRBV2 with TRBJ1-2; the D is unclear. Germline-derived CDR1 and CDR2 are SNHLY and FYNNEI. The CDR3 length is 12 residues. V was pared by 4 bases and J by 8 bases, with 11 bases between. In DNA, the CDR3 is TGTGCCAGCAGTGTCCAGACGGGGGGCTACACCTTC. Its translation is CASSVQTGGYTF.

This clone was counted once. This rearrangement joins TRBV5-1 to TRBJ2-5; D perhaps matches TRBD2 (6 bases). The CDR3 totals 14 residues. In germline, CDR1 is SGHRS, CDR2 YFSETQ. V was trimmed by 3 bases and J by 1 base, leaving 10 bases between them. CDR3 in DNA: TGCGCCAGCAGCTCTGGGACTTTCCAAGAGACCCAGTACTTC. Its translation: CASSSGTFQETQYF.

About this clone: Within the sample, other DNA sequences also encode this same CDR3. This chain links TRBV3-1 (or the pseudogene TRBV3-2) with TRBJ2-7, with D possibly TRBD2 on 6 matching bases. The length of the CDR3 is 14 residues. Trimming pared 3 bases from V and 5 bases from J, leaving 14 bases between. The V gene's germline CDR1 is LGHDT and CDR2 YNNKEL (reference sequence). CDR3 in DNA: TGTGCCAGCAGCCAGGGGGGAGGAACCCACGAGCAGTACTTC. Protein: CASSQGGGTHEQYF.

The chain uses TRBV2 and TRBJ2-1; TRBD2 matches 7 bases. Looked up from germline, CDR1 is SNHLY and CDR2 is FYNNEI. The CDR3 is made up of 14 amino acids. J gave up 3 bases and V 9 bases, and 8 bases lay outside the gene matches. DNA of the CDR3: TGTGCCAGGAATCTAGCGGCCGGCTACAATGAGCAGTTCTTC. Amino acids: CARNLAAGYNEQFF.

The V and J genes are TRBV29-1 and TRBJ1-1; 7 bases are shared with TRBD1. CDR3 length equals 13 residues. The junction had 3 bases not matched to a gene; V was cut back by 4 bases and J by 1 base. Germline loops: CDR1 SQVTM, CDR2 ANQGSEA. CDR3 residues: CSVAGDRNTEAFF. CDR3 nucleotides: TGCAGCGTTGCTGGGGACAGGAACACTGAAGCTTTCTTT.

The chain employs TRBV28 and TRBJ1-6; TRBD1 matches 7 bases. J was trimmed by 6 bases and V by 5 bases; bases with no gene match: 7. The CDR3 has 15 amino acids. The germline gives CDR1 MDHEN, CDR2 SYDVKM. This chain's CDR3 is CASSPSGTVNSPLHF. Written as DNA, the CDR3 is TGTGCCAGCAGTCCCTCCGGGACAGTTAATTCACCCCTCCACTTT.

The gene calls are TRBV28 and TRBJ2-7; a weak D match, TRBD2 (6 bases). The CDR3 extends over 15 amino acids. The V gene lost 8 bases and the J gene lost 3 bases, with 20 bases spanning the gap. CDR1 and CDR2 (germline): MDHEN, SYDVKM. CDR3 sequence: CASYAGPEAGYEQYF. The CDR3 coding sequence is TGTGCCAGCTACGCGGGGCCTGAGGCTGGCTACGAGCAGTACTTC.

This chain connects TRBV11-2 to TRBJ2-5; possible D gene TRBD1, 5 bases. Germline CDR1 is SGHAT and CDR2 is FQNNGV. This CDR3 comprises 15 residues. V lost 5 bases and J 4 bases, leaving 17 bases between the germline ends. This CDR3 is CASSPQTRTRETQYF. The CDR3, as DNA: TGTGCCAGCAGCCCGCAGACAAGGACACGAGAGACCCAGTACTTC.

This clone was counted once. The identical CDR3 is also encoded by other nucleotide sequences in the sample. V gene TRBV27 combines with J gene TRBJ2-1; the match to TRBD1 covers 9 bases. There are 15 residues in the CDR3. Per germline, CDR1 MNHEY and CDR2 SMNVEV (reference sequence). The V gene end was trimmed by 2 bases and the J gene end by 1 base; junction bases not matched to a gene: 0. CDR3 bases: TGTGCCAGCAGTTTAGACAGGGGGTCCTACAATGAGCAGTTCTTC. Translating it yields CASSLDRGSYNEQFF.

The chain recombines TRBV2 with TRBJ2-7; 11 nucleotides align to TRBD1. V gave up 1 base and J gave up 4 bases; unmatched junction bases: 3. Germline V lookup: CDR1 SNHLY, CDR2 FYNNEI. The CDR3 runs 15 residues. CDR3 residues: CASSEGGQGGYEQYF. The DNA for the CDR3 is TGTGCCAGCAGTGAAGGGGGACAGGGGGGTTACGAGCAGTACTTC.

This sequence joins TRBV25-1 and TRBJ1-4, with 10 nucleotides matching TRBD1. Trimming at V came to 4 bases and at J to 8 bases, leaving 10 bases not matched to a gene. The germline V gene has CDR1 MGHDK and CDR2 SYGVNS. CDR3 length equals 16 residues. The CDR3 nucleotides are TGTGCCAGCAGTGCGTCCTCGGGACAGGGGAGCGAAAAACTGTTTTTT. Translation gives CASSASSGQGSEKLFF.

The chain uses TRBV9 and TRBJ2-5; D may be TRBD2 (7 bases). The CDR3 contains 14 residues. V lost 0 bases to trimming and J lost 5 bases, with 11 bases between them. CDR1 SGDLS and CDR2 YYNGEE come from the germline V gene. The CDR3 loop is CASSVAGGDETQYF. The CDR3 bases are TGTGCCAGCAGCGTAGCGGGGGGCGATGAGACCCAGTACTTC.

This clone appeared a single time. The rearrangement joins TRBV5-6 to TRBJ2-1; 9 nucleotides line up with TRBD1. V gave up 4 bases and J gave up 1 base; unmatched junction bases: 12. Per germline, CDR1 SGHDT and CDR2 YYEEEE. The CDR3 totals 18 residues. This chain's CDR3 is CASSPQIWDRVSYNEQFF. In DNA form, the CDR3 reads TGTGCCAGCAGCCCCCAGATCTGGGACAGGGTATCCTACAATGAGCAGTTCTTC. Filled out from reference TRBV5-6 and TRBJ2-1, the complete variable domain reads DAGVTQSPTHLIKTRGQQVTLRCSPKSGHDTVSWYQQALGQGPQFIFQYYEEEERQRGNFPDRFSGHQFPNYSSELNVNALLLGDSALYLCASSPQIWDRVSYNEQFFGPGTRLTVL.

This chain uses TRBV5-6 with TRBJ2-5; D may be TRBD1 (5 bases). CDR3 size: 11 residues. Trimming stripped 3 bases from V and 7 bases from J, with 7 bases between. Germline CDR1 is SGHDT and CDR2 is YYEEEE. The CDR3: CASSSDRTQYF. In DNA form, the CDR3 reads TGTGCCAGCAGCTCCGACAGGACCCAGTACTTC. The full variable domain, rest sourced from reference TRBV5-6 and TRBJ2-5, is DAGVTQSPTHLIKTRGQQVTLRCSPKSGHDTVSWYQQALGQGPQFIFQYYEEEERQRGNFPDRFSGHQFPNYSSELNVNALLLGDSALYLCASSSDRTQYFGPGTRLLVL.